This T cell receptor (beta chain) was sequenced during a study of cytotoxic CD8 clonotypes in ibrutinib-treated CLL. The CDR3 length is 14 residues. CDR1 and CDR2 (germline): SGHRS, YFSETQ. The ends lost 4 bases at V and 7 bases at J; junction bases unmatched: 5. Clones were sequenced by immunoSEQ multiplex PCR, and TCRdb holds only the in-frame ones, with some missing. The sample includes about 36,000 clones, 71% of them seen just once. This clone appeared once. This TCR derives from a human donor with chronic lymphocytic leukemia. V usage is TRBV5-1 and J usage is TRBJ1-5; 10 bases agree with TRBD1. The source material was PBMCs, sampled at disease progression, from a patient treated with ibrutinib. The CDR3 coding sequence is TGCGCCAGCAGCCCGGGACAGGGGAGACAGCCCCAGCATTTT. Amino acids: CASSPGQGRQPQHF.